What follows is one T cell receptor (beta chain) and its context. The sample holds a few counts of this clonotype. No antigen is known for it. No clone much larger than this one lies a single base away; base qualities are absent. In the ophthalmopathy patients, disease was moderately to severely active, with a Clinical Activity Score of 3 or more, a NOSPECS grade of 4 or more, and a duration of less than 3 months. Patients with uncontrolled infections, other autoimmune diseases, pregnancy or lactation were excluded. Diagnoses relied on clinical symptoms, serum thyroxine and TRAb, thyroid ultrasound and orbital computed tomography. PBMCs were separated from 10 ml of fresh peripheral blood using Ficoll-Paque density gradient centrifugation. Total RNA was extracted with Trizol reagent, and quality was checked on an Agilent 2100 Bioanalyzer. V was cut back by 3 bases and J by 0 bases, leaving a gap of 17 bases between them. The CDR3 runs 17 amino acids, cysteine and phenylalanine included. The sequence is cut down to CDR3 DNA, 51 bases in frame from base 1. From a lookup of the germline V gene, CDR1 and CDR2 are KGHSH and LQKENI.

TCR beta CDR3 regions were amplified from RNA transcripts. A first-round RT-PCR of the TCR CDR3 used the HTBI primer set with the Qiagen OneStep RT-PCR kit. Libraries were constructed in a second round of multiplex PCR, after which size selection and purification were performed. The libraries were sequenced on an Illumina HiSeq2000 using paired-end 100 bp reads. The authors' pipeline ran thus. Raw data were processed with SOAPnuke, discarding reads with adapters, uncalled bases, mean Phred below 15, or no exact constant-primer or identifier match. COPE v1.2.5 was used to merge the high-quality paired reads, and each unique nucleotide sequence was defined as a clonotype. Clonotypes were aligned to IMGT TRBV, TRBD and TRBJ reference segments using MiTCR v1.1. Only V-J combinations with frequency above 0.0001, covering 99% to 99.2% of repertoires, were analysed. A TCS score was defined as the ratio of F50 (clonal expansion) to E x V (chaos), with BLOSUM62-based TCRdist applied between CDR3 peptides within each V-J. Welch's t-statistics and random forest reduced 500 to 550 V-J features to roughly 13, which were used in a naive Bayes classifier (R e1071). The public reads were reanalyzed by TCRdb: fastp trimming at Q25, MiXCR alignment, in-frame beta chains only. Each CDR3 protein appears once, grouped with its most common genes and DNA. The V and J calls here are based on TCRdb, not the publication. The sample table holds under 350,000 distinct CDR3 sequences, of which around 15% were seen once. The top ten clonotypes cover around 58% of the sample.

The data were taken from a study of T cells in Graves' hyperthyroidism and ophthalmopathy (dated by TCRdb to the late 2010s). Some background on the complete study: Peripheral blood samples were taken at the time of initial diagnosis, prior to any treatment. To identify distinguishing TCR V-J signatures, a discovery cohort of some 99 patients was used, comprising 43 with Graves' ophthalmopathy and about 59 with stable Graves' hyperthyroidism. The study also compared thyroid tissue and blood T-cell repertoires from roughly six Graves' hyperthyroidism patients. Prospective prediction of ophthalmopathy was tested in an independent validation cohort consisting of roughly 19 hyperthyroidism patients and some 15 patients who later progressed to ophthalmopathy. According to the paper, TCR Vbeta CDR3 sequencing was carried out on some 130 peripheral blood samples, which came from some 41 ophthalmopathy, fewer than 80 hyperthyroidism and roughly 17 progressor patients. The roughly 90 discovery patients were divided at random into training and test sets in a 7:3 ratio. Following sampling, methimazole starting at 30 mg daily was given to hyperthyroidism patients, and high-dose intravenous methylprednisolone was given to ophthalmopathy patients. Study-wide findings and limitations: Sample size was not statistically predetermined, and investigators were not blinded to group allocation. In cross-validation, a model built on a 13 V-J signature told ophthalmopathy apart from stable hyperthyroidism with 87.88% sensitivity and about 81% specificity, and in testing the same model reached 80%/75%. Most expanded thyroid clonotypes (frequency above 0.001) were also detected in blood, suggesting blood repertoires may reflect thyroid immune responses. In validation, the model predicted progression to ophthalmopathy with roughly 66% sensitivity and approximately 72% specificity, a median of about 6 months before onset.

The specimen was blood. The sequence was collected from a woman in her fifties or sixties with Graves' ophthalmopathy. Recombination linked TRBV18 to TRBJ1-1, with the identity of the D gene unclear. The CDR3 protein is CASSPTQAGRMNTEAFF. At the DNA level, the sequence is TGTGCCAGCTCACCCACCCAGGCGGGCAGGATGAACACTGAAGCTTTCTTT.